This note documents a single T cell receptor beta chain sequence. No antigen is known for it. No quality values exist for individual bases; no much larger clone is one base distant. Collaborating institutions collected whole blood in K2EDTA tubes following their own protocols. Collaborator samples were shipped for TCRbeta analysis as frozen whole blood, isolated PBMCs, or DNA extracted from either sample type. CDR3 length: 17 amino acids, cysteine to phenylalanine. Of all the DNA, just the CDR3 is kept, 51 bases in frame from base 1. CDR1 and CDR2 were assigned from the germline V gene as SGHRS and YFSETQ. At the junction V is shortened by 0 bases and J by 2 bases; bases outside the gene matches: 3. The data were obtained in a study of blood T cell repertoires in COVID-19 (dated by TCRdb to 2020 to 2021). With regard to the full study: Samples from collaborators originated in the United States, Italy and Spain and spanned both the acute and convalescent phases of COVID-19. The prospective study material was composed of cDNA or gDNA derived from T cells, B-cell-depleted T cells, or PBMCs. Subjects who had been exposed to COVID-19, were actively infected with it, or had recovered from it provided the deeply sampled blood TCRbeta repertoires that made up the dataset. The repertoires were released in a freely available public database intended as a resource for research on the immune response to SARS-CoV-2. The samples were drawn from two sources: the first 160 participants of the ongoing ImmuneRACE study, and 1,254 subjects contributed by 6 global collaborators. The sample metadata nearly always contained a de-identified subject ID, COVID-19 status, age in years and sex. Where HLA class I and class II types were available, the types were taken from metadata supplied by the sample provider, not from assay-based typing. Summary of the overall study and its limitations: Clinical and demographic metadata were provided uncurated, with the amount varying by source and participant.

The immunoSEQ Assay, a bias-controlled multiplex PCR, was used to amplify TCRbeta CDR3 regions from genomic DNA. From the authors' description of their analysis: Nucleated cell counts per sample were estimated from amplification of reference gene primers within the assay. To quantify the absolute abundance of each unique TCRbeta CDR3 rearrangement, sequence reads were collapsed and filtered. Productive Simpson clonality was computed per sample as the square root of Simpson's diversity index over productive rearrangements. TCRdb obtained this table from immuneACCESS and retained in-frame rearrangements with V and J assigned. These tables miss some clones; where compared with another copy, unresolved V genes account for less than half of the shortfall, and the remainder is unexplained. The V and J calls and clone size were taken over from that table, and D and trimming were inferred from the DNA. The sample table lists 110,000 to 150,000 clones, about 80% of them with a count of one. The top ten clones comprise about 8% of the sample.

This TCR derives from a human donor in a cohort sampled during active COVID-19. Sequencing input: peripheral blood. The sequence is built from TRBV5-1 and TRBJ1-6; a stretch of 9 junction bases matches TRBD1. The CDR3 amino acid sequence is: CASSLVQGATYNSPLHF. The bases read TGCGCCAGCAGCTTGGTACAGGGGGCCACCTATAATTCACCCCTCCACTTT.